This note documents a single TCR beta chain sequence. It has no known antigen specificity. Per-nucleotide qualities are absent, and no much larger clonotype sits a single base away. The collaborating institutions used their own protocols to collect whole blood in K2EDTA tubes. Collaborator samples were shipped for TCRbeta analysis as frozen whole blood, isolated PBMCs, or DNA extracted from either sample type. TCRbeta CDR3 regions were amplified from genomic DNA using the immunoSEQ Assay, a bias-controlled multiplex PCR. The source study handled its data this way. The number of nucleated cells in each sample was estimated from the amplification of reference gene primers within the assay. Sequence reads were collapsed and filtered to measure the absolute abundance of every unique TCRbeta CDR3 rearrangement. Productive Simpson clonality was computed per sample as the square root of Simpson's diversity index over productive rearrangements. In TCRdb, the immuneACCESS table is reduced to in-frame sequences with V and J assigned. These tables do not hold every clone; where another copy was compared, an unresolved V gene accounts for under half, and the others remain unexplained. V and J calls plus clone size are reproduced from that table; the DNA served to infer D and trimming. The sample table records tens of thousands of clones; 86% of these occur just once. The ten most abundant clones make up 1% to 1.5% of the sample.

Including the terminal cysteine and phenylalanine, the CDR3 comprises 16 residues. This entry keeps only the CDR3 DNA: 48 bases, framed from base 1. Unmatched junction bases come to 11, with V trimmed by 4 bases and J by 2 bases. In the germline V gene, CDR1 corresponds to SGHRS and CDR2 to YFSETQ. This record comes from a study of blood T cell repertoires in COVID-19 (dated by TCRdb to about 2020). Regarding the complete study: Samples from collaborators originated in the United States, Italy and Spain and spanned both the acute and convalescent phases of COVID-19. The prospective study material was composed of cDNA or gDNA derived from T cells, B-cell-depleted T cells, or PBMCs. Subjects who had been exposed to COVID-19, were actively infected with it, or had recovered from it provided the deeply sampled blood TCRbeta repertoires that made up the dataset. The repertoires were released in a freely available public database intended as a resource for research on the immune response to SARS-CoV-2. The samples were drawn from the first 160 participants of the ongoing ImmuneRACE study and from 1,254 subjects provided by 6 global collaborators. Nearly every sample came with metadata listing a de-identified subject ID, COVID-19 status, age in years and sex. Where HLA class I and class II types were available, the types were taken from metadata supplied by the sample provider, not from assay-based typing. The paper's findings and limits, for the study overall: The quantity of clinical and demographic metadata differed by source and by participant and was supplied without curation.

The sequenced sample consisted of peripheral blood. The chain uses TRBV5-1 and TRBJ2-7; 8 bases in the junction line up with TRBD1. This receptor was identified in a woman of 80 years or more with acute or convalescent COVID-19. CDR3 reads: CASSRSGTGTTYEQYF. The nucleotide sequence reads TGCGCCAGCAGCCGGTCGGGGACAGGCACAACCTACGAGCAGTACTTC.